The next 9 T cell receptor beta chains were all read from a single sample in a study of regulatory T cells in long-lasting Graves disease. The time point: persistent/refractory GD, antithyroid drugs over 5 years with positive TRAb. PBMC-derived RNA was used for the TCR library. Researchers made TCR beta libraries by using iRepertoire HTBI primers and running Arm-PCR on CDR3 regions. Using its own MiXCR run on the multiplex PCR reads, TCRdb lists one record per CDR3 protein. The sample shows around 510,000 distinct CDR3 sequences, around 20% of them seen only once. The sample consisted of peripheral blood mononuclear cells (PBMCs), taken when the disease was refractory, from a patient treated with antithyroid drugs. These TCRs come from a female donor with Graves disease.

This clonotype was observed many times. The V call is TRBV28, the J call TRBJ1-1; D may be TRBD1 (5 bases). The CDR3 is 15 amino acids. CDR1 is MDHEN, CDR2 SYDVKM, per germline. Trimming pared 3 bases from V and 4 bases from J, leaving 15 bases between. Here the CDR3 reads CASSFPQGGRTEAFF. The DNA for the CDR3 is TGTGCCAGCAGTTTTCCCCAGGGCGGCCGCACTGAAGCTTTCTTT.

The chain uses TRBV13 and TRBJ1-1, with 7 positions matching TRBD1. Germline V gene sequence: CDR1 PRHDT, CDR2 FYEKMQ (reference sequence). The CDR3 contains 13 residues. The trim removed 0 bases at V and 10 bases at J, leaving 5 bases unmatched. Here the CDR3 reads CASSLGLGQAAFF. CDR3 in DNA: TGTGCCAGCAGCTTAGGCCTTGGACAGGCAGCTTTCTTT.

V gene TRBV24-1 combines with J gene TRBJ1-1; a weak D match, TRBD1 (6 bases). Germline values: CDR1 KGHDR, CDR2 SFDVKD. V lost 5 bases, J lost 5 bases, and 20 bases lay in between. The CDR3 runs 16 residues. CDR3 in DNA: TGTGCCACCAGTGCACCGGGACACAGGGTTTGGACTGAAGCTTTCTTT. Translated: CATSAPGHRVWTEAFF.

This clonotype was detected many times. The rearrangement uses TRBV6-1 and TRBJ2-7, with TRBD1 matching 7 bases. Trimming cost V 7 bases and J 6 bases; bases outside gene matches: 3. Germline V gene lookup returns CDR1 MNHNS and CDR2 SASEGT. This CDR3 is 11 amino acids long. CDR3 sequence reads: CASKGAGEQYF. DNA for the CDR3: TGTGCCAGCAAGGGGGCGGGCGAGCAGTACTTC.

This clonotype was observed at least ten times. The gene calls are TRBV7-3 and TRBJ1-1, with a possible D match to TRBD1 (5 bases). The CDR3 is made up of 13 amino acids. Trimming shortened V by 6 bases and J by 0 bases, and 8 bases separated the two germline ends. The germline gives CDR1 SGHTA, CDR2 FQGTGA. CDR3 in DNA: TGTGCCAGCAGTTTGACAGTGAACACTGAAGCTTTCTTT. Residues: CASSLTVNTEAFF.

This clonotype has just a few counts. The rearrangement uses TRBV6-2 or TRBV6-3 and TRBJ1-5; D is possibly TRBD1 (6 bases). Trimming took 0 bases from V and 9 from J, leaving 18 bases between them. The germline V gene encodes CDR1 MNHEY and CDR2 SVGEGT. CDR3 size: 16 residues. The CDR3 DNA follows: TGTGCCAGCAGTTACTCGAGTGGGACACAGGTAGGGCCCCAGCATTTT. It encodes CASSYSSGTQVGPQHF.

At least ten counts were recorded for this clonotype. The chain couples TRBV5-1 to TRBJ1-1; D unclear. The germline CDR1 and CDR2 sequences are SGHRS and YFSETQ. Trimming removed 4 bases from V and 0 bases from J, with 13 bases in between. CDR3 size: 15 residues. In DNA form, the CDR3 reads TGCGCCAGCAGCCCCCAATCGGAGATGAACACTGAAGCTTTCTTT. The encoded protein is CASSPQSEMNTEAFF.

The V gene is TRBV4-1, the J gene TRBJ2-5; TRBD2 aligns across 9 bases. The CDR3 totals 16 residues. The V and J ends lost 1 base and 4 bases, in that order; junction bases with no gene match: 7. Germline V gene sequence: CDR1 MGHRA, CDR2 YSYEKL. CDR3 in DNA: TGCGCCAGCAGCCAAGGTGGCGGGGGGGGTCGAGAGACCCAGTACTTC. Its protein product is CASSQGGGGGRETQYF.

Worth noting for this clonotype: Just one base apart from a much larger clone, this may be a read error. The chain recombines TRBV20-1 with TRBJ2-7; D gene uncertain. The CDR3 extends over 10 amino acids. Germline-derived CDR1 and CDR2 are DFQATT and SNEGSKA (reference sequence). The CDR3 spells CSAPPYGQYF. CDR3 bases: TGCAGTGCTCCTCCCTACGGGCAGTACTTC.